Below, 20 T cell receptor beta chains from the same sample are listed, as sequenced in a study of CD8+CD57+ T cells in acquired aplastic anemia. Patients chosen for sequencing had shown CD8+CD57+ cell expansion by flow cytometry. The use of genomic DNA as template underpinned the TCR beta VDJ and CDR3 profiling. Each CDR3 protein gets one entry after TCRdb re-called the reads with MiXCR. The sample includes 200,000 to 300,000 distinct CDR3 sequences, 65% to 90% of them seen just once. The specimen sequenced was sorted CD4+, CD8+, or CD8+CD57+ T cells (not recorded which) from PBMCs. The receptors come from a human donor with aplastic anemia.

This clonotype was detected only once. Mismatch with germline at one junction end may stem from a read error. The chain recombines TRBV7-8 with TRBJ2-3; D is ambiguous. The CDR3 has 14 residues. Germline lookup yields CDR1 SGHVS and CDR2 FQNEAQ. The CDR3, as DNA: TGTGCCAGCAGTCCGACGGCGTGCTACGATGAGCAGTTCTTT. It translates to CASSPTACYDEQFF.

This clonotype has only one observation. V and J are TRBV20-1 and TRBJ1-1; D is ambiguous. The CDR3 is 15 residues long. The germline V gene encodes CDR1 DFQATT and CDR2 SNEGSKA (reference sequence). V was trimmed by 1 base and J by 2 bases, leaving 14 bases between them. In DNA, the CDR3 is TGCAGTGCTAGAGCTCGGGTACCGGAAAACACTGAAGCTTTCTTT. Translation gives CSARARVPENTEAFF.

A note on this clonotype: The CDR3 carries no conserved terminal phenylalanine or tryptophan, so it likely arises from a read error. It is unclear where the CDR3 begins or ends on the DNA, so no DNA is shown, and the CDR3 is as TCRdb lists it. The chain joins TRBV2 to TRBJ2-1; TRBD1, as called in the table, went unchecked against the DNA. Per germline, CDR1 SNHLY and CDR2 FYNNEI. The CDR3 is 16 residues long, ends included. The CDR3 loop reads CASGDGGTDTQDVEFC.

This clonotype was observed at least ten times. This chain joins TRBV6-2 or TRBV6-3 and TRBJ2-3; 10 bases map to TRBD1. Looked up from germline, CDR1 is MNHEY and CDR2 is SVGEGT. Unmatched junction bases numbered 10, after V lost 8 bases and J lost 8 bases. This CDR3 contains 14 residues. CDR3 loop: CASLGQGISGTQYF. The CDR3 bases are TGTGCCAGCCTGGGACAGGGGATAAGCGGTACGCAGTATTTT.

The DNA of the CDR3 is TGTGCCAGCAGCTGGGGTGGAGGGCCAAACAATGAGTATTTT. It yields the protein CASSWGGGPNNEYF. The J gene is TRBJ2-3, the V gene TRBV11-2; tentatively, D is TRBD2 (6 bases). This CDR3 contains 14 residues. V lost 4 bases and J lost 13, with 21 bases in between. CDR1 is SGHAT and CDR2 is FQNNGV in the germline V gene.

The gene calls are TRBV11-1 and TRBJ2-6; D may be TRBD1 or TRBD2 (5 bases each). The V end lost 5 bases, the J end lost 2 bases, and 13 bases lay between the germline ends. CDR3 length: 16 amino acids. Germline CDR1 and CDR2: SGHAT and FQDESV (reference sequence). The CDR3 DNA reads as TGTGCCAGCAGCGAAACAGAGGGGACTGGGGCCAACGTCCTGACTTTC. It codes for CASSETEGTGANVLTF.

With regard to this clonotype: One junction end does not reproduce the germline sequence, and a read error may be involved. V usage is TRBV7-9 and J usage is TRBJ2-3; TRBD1 is a possible D gene (6 bases). Germline V CDR1 and CDR2: SEHNR, FQNEAQ (reference sequence). The CDR3 is 14 residues long. DNA of the CDR3: TGTGCCAGCAGCTTAGCACAGGGTCCCCATACGCACGAGTTT. Its translation is CASSLAQGPHTHEF.

The chain links TRBV4-3 to TRBJ2-3; 8 positions agree with TRBD2. The germline gives CDR1 LGHNA, CDR2 YSLEER. Losses at the gene ends were 0 bases for V and 5 bases for J; bases not matched to a gene: 7. The CDR3 covers 16 residues. The CDR3 DNA reads TGCGCCAGCAGCCAAGATCCCGGGACTAGAGTAGATACGCAGTATTTT. Protein: CASSQDPGTRVDTQYF.

This sequence joins TRBV7-2 and TRBJ2-7; D may be TRBD1 or TRBD2 (5 bases each). The ends were cut back, 3 bases at V and 1 base at J, with 22 bases in the middle. Germline CDR1 SGHTA, CDR2 FQGNSA. The CDR3 extends over 18 amino acids. CDR3 in DNA: TGTGCCAGCAGCTTGCATCGGGGCGGCACAGCCCGTTCCTACGAGCAGTACGTC. Its protein is CASSLHRGGTARSYEQYV.

A note on this clonotype: No conserved phenylalanine or tryptophan ends this CDR3, so it is likely a read error. No DNA is shown, since the ends of the CDR3 on it are uncertain; the CDR3 is the one TCRdb lists. J is TRBJ2-2 and V is TRBV19; the table's D call TRBD2 went unverified against the DNA. With termini counted, the CDR3 has 16 amino acids. The germline CDR1 and CDR2 sequences are LNHDA and SQIVND (reference sequence). CDR3 protein: CASSTPRGRNTGQFFV.

Note on this clonotype: An end of the junction does not agree with germline; a read error may underlie this. The chain joins TRBV7-9 to TRBJ2-3; 7 bases agree with TRBD2. Germline CDR1 is SEHNR and CDR2 is FQNEAQ (reference sequence). The CDR3 spans 14 residues. CDR3 region: CASSLAGGPETLEF. CDR3 DNA: TGTGCCAGCAGCTTAGCGGGAGGGCCGGAGACGTTGGAATTT.

This clonotype appeared a single time. One end of the junction is discordant with germline, which a read error may explain. The rearrangement uses TRBV7-9 and TRBJ2-3; possibly TRBD2 for D (5 bases). The CDR3 consists of 14 residues. Germline CDR1 is SEHNR and CDR2 is FQNEAQ (reference sequence). The CDR3 DNA reads TGTGCCAGCAGCTTAGTACCCGGGGAGCTGGTCATTGGATTT. Protein sequence: CASSLVPGELVIGF.

The V gene is TRBV9, the J gene TRBJ2-5; no clear D. CDR1 SGDLS and CDR2 YYNGEE come from the germline V gene. CDR3 length: 14 residues. With 3 bases removed from V and 14 bases from J, the gap between germline ends came to 23 bases. The CDR3 spells CASSGLKHPNSPYF. The CDR3, as DNA: TGTGCCAGCAGCGGGTTGAAGCATCCTAATTCCCCCTACTTC.

Note on this clonotype: Likely a read error: the CDR3 ends without its conserved phenylalanine or tryptophan. No DNA is shown, since the ends of the CDR3 on it are uncertain; the CDR3 is the one TCRdb lists. The chain links TRBV2 to TRBJ2-7; TRBD1, the table's D call, was not compared with the DNA. Per the germline V gene, CDR1 is SNHLY and CDR2 is FYNNEI. Both ends counted, the CDR3 spans 15 residues. The CDR3: CASSDGGWDTQELDP.

This clonotype has more than one count but fewer than ten. V is TRBV11-1 and J is TRBJ2-3; D unclear. CDR3 length equals 13 residues. Germline values: CDR1 SGHAT, CDR2 FQDESV (reference sequence). Trimming cost V 8 bases and J 3 bases, with 12 bases left between them. CDR3 sequence reads: CASGEGATDTQYF. Here the CDR3 DNA reads TGTGCCAGCGGCGAAGGTGCGACAGATACGCAGTATTTT.

Concerning this clonotype: Germline is not matched at one junction end, which may reflect a read error. J is TRBJ2-3 and V is TRBV7-9, with 11 bases fitting TRBD2. Germline values: CDR1 SEHNR, CDR2 FQNEAQ (reference sequence). The CDR3 spans 14 residues. The CDR3 sequence is CASSSTSGVSTDTF. The DNA of the CDR3 is TGTGCCAGCAGCTCGACTAGCGGGGTGAGCACAGATACGTTT.

With regard to this clonotype: It is unclear where the CDR3 begins or ends on the DNA, so no DNA is shown, and the CDR3 is as TCRdb lists it. The chain is built from TRBV7-4 and TRBJ2-7. Germline loops: CDR1 SGHVT, CDR2 SQSDAQ. The CDR3 is made up of 14 amino acids, end residues included. The CDR3 region is CASSVLVTSSTSGF.

Notes on this clonotype: Its ends do not fully match the called genes, so a read error is possible. The chain has TRBV7-2 and TRBJ2-3; a possible D gene is TRBD2 (5 bases). The CDR3 totals 13 residues. Germline assignment: CDR1 SGHTA and CDR2 FQGNSA. CDR3 nucleotides: TGTGCCAGCAGGGTCGCGGGCAGACCCGATACGCAGTTT. It translates to CASRVAGRPDTQF.

Details on this clonotype: The junction and the germline gene differ at one end; a read error may be behind it. The CDR3 spells CASGRAGNIQYFF. The CDR3 DNA follows: TGTGCCAGCGGACGAGCCGGGAACATTCAGTACTTCTTC. The rearrangement uses TRBV9 and TRBJ1-2; no clear D. Germline V gives CDR1 SGDLS, CDR2 YYNGEE. The CDR3 runs to 13 residues.

This chain links TRBV24-1 with TRBJ1-6; D remains ambiguous. The ends were cut back, 5 bases at V and 10 bases at J, with 11 bases in the middle. This CDR3 spans 13 amino acids. Germline loops: CDR1 KGHDR, CDR2 SFDVKD. The CDR3: CATSGMKTSPLHF. The DNA of the CDR3 is TGTGCCACCAGTGGCATGAAAACGTCACCCCTCCACTTT.